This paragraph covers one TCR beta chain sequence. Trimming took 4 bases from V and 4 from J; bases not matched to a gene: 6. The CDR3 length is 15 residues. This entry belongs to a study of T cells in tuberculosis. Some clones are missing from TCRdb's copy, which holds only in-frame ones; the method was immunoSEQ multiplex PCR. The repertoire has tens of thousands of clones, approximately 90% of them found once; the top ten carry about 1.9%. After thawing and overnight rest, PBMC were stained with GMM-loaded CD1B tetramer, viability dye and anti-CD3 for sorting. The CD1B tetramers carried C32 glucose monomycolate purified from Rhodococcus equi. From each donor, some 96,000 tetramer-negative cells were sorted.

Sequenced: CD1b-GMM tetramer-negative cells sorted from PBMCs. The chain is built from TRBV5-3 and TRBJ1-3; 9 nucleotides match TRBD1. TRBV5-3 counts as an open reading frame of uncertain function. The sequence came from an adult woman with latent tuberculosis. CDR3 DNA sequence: TGTGCCAGAAGCCTGGGACAGGGTACAGGAAACACCATATATTTT. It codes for CARSLGQGTGNTIYF.